This passage covers 27 T cell receptor beta chains from one sample sequenced in a study of graft-versus-host responses after intestinal transplantation. Which antigens these TCRs recognize remains unknown. Clones were sequenced by immunoSEQ multiplex PCR, and TCRdb holds only the in-frame ones, with some missing. The sample includes tens of thousands of clones, approximately 95% of them seen just once. The sequenced sample was unstimulated CD8+ T cells sorted from spleen or lymph node cells, obtained before transplant. These receptors were taken from a human donor who was the organ donor for an intestinal transplant.

The chain recombines TRBV4-1 with TRBJ2-4; D gene ambiguous. The CDR3 consists of 18 residues. CDR1 MGHRA and CDR2 YSYEKL come from the germline V gene. V was clipped by 0 bases and J by 0 bases, with 15 bases between them. For the CDR3, the DNA is TGCGCCAGCAGCCAAGATATTTTTAGGTTGAGAGCCAAAAACATTCAGTACTTC. Translating it yields CASSQDIFRLRAKNIQYF.

V usage is TRBV27 and J usage is TRBJ2-1; 11 bases fit TRBD2. The CDR3 covers 15 residues. With 6 bases clipped from V and 7 bases from J, the junction kept 8 bases outside the gene matches. CDR1 and CDR2 (germline): MNHEY, SMNVEV (reference sequence). Here the CDR3 DNA reads TGTGCCAGCAGCTACGGGACTAGCGGAGGGAATGAGCAGTTCTTC. Amino acids: CASSYGTSGGNEQFF.

The chain combines TRBV4-2 with TRBJ2-7, with TRBD2 identical over 10 bases. The V gene's germline CDR1 is LGHNA and CDR2 YNFKEQ. The CDR3 loop spans 16 amino acids. With V trimmed by 0 bases and J by 2 bases, 4 bases remained unmatched. CDR3 amino acids: CASSQDLAGEPYEQYF. The CDR3 region has the DNA TGTGCCAGCAGCCAAGATCTAGCGGGGGAGCCCTACGAGCAGTACTTC.

In the case of this clone: The sample contains more than one DNA sequence encoding this CDR3. J is TRBJ2-1 and V is TRBV7-9, with 8 bases aligning to TRBD2. The CDR3 contains 15 residues. V was clipped by 5 bases and J by 0 bases; unmatched bases: 3. Germline CDR1 SEHNR, CDR2 FQNEAQ (reference sequence). The CDR3 reads CASSPGGASYNEQFF. The CDR3, as DNA: TGTGCCAGCAGCCCCGGGGGGGCCTCCTACAATGAGCAGTTCTTC.

Here the CDR3 reads CASSLGSYEQYF. The CDR3 coding sequence is TGTGCCAGCAGCCTCGGGTCCTACGAGCAGTACTTC. This chain uses TRBV11-2 with TRBJ2-7; unclear D gene. CDR3 length: 12 amino acids. Trimming took off 5 bases at V and 1 base at J, with 6 bases between the two ends. Germline assignment: CDR1 SGHAT and CDR2 FQNNGV. Together with reference TRBV11-2 and TRBJ2-7, the CDR3 gives the full variable domain: EAGVAQSPRYKIIEKRQSVAFWCNPISGHATLYWYQQILGQGPKLLIQFQNNGVVDDSQLPKDRFSAERLKGVDSTLKIQPAKLEDSAVYLCASSLGSYEQYFGPGTRLTVT.

The chain joins TRBV6-1 to TRBJ2-7; a weak D match, TRBD1 (5 bases). Germline loops: CDR1 MNHNS, CDR2 SASEGT. Trimming pared 9 bases from V and 0 bases from J, leaving 12 bases between. The CDR3 is made up of 13 amino acids. The CDR3 nucleotides read TGTGCCAGTACCCAGGGCCTCTCCTACGAGCAGTACTTC. Residues: CASTQGLSYEQYF.

This chain joins TRBV25-1 and TRBJ2-1; D not resolved. The germline V gene has CDR1 MGHDK and CDR2 SYGVNS. V lost 1 base to trimming and J lost 3 bases, with 7 bases between them. The CDR3 is made up of 14 amino acids. CDR3: CASSEFRGYNEQFF. Here the CDR3 DNA reads TGTGCCAGCAGTGAATTCAGAGGCTACAATGAGCAGTTCTTC.

The chain joins TRBV7-9 to TRBJ2-7, with D possibly called TRBD1 or TRBD2 (5 bases each). Trimming stripped 4 bases from V and 0 bases from J, with 16 bases between. There are 16 residues in the CDR3. Per the germline V gene, CDR1 is SEHNR and CDR2 is FQNEAQ (reference sequence). The DNA of the CDR3 is TGTGCCAGCAGCTGGGACCCTCTTAAAGGCTCCTACGAGCAGTACTTC. Its translation is CASSWDPLKGSYEQYF.

Concerning this clone: Other nucleotide sequences from this sample produce the same CDR3. This chain connects TRBV29-1 to TRBJ2-7, with D perhaps being TRBD1 or TRBD2 (7 bases each). Trimming removed 2 bases at V and 1 base at J, with 9 bases between. The CDR3 extends over 13 amino acids. Germline values: CDR1 SQVTM, CDR2 ANQGSEA. The CDR3 coding sequence is TGCAGCGTTGAACAGGGGGGGTCCTACGAGCAGTACTTC. Protein product: CSVEQGGSYEQYF.

The V call is TRBV6-5, the J call TRBJ1-2; no definite D call. Germline loops: CDR1 MNHEY, CDR2 SVGAGI. CDR3 length: 12 amino acids. Deletions cut 4 bases from V and 6 bases from J, with 9 bases between. The CDR3 loop reads CASSSGPDGYTF. CDR3 sequence (DNA): TGTGCCAGCAGTTCTGGGCCGGATGGCTACACCTTC.

CDR3 residues: CASSAWDGGSGNTIYF. In DNA, the CDR3 is TGTGCCAGCAGTGCCTGGGACGGCGGCTCTGGAAACACCATATATTTT. The chain links TRBV25-1 to TRBJ1-3, with TRBD1 as a possible D gene (5 bases). Germline V gives CDR1 MGHDK, CDR2 SYGVNS. The CDR3 loop spans 16 amino acids. V lost 4 bases to trimming and J lost 0 bases, with 13 bases between them.

This chain uses TRBV5-6 with TRBJ2-1; TRBD2 agrees at 12 bases. V shed 3 bases, J shed 4 bases, and the junction held 5 bases outside the gene matches. In germline, CDR1 is SGHDT, CDR2 YYEEEE. The CDR3 sequence is 16 residues long. In DNA form, the CDR3 reads TGTGCCAGCAGCTCCCGGACTAGCGGGGAGTACAATGAGCAGTTCTTC. Amino acids: CASSSRTSGEYNEQFF.

The gene calls are TRBV4-1 and TRBJ2-5; D may correspond to TRBD1 or TRBD2 (5 bases each). The V gene's germline CDR1 is MGHRA and CDR2 YSYEKL. Trimming shortened V by 4 bases and J by 7 bases, and 13 bases separated the two germline ends. The CDR3 has 13 residues. This CDR3 is CASSRDPEGTQYF. For the CDR3, the DNA is TGCGCCAGCAGCCGGGACCCAGAGGGGACCCAGTACTTC.

The chain carries TRBV19 and TRBJ2-5, with TRBD2 matching over 10 bases. The junction had 10 bases not matched to a gene; V was cut back by 5 bases and J by 4 bases. From germline, CDR1 is LNHDA and CDR2 SQIVND (reference sequence). This CDR3 has 16 residues. DNA for the CDR3: TGTGCCAGTAGTGCTCCACAGCGGGGGGGCGGAGAGACCCAGTACTTC. Translating it yields CASSAPQRGGGETQYF.

The chain combines TRBV4-1 with TRBJ1-5; D not certain. V lost 1 base to trimming and J lost 4 bases, with 11 bases between them. Germline CDR1 is MGHRA and CDR2 is YSYEKL. CDR3 length: 15 amino acids. The CDR3 spells CASSQVSGRNQPQHF. In DNA, the CDR3 is TGCGCCAGCAGCCAAGTCAGTGGGAGAAATCAGCCCCAGCATTTT.

The rearrangement uses TRBV7-6 and TRBJ2-2; 7 nucleotides agree with TRBD1. The J segment lost 1 base and the V segment lost 5 bases, leaving 10 bases of the junction unmatched. Germline V gene sequence: CDR1 SGHVS, CDR2 FNYEAQ. CDR3 size: 17 residues. The CDR3 loop is CASSRLGGAGNTGELFF. CDR3 in DNA: TGTGCCAGCAGCAGGCTAGGGGGCGCGGGGAACACCGGGGAGCTGTTTTTT.

The chain carries TRBV7-9 and TRBJ2-7; D not certain. The V gene's germline CDR1 is SEHNR and CDR2 FQNEAQ (reference sequence). There are 12 residues in the CDR3. The ends were cut back, 3 bases at V and 3 bases at J, with 6 bases in the middle. CDR3 in amino acids: CASSFFHYEQYF. The CDR3 nucleotides are TGTGCCAGCAGCTTCTTCCACTACGAGCAGTACTTC.

Here the CDR3 DNA reads TGCGCCAGCAGCTCGGAAGGACAGGGAGGGTACACCTTC. This sequence encodes CASSSEGQGGYTF. The J gene is TRBJ1-2, the V gene TRBV5-1; 8 bases match TRBD1. The V segment lost 3 bases and the J segment 11 bases; nucleotides outside the gene matches: 9. Germline CDR1 and CDR2: SGHRS and YFSETQ. The CDR3 length is 13 residues.

The gene calls are TRBV11-2 and TRBJ2-7; D is perhaps TRBD2 (5 bases). V gave up 1 base and J gave up 2 bases, with 9 bases separating them. Per the germline V gene, CDR1 is SGHAT and CDR2 is FQNNGV. The CDR3 has 14 residues. The CDR3 nucleotides read TGTGCCAGCAGCTTAGTGGACGGGACCTACGAGCAGTACTTC. Its protein is CASSLVDGTYEQYF.

The V gene is TRBV7-8, the J gene TRBJ2-1, with 10 bases that match TRBD2. The length of the CDR3 is 16 residues. V gave up 1 base and J gave up 2 bases; unmatched junction bases: 2. Germline CDR1 SGHVS, CDR2 FQNEAQ. The CDR3 DNA follows: TGTGCCAGCAGCTTAGACAGCGGGGGGGCCTACAATGAGCAGTTCTTC. Translation: CASSLDSGGAYNEQFF.

This chain joins TRBV5-1 and TRBJ1-2; D gene unclear. Trimming took 0 bases from V and 6 from J, leaving 6 bases between them. The germline V gene has CDR1 SGHRS and CDR2 YFSETQ. The CDR3 is 12 residues long. The DNA of the CDR3 is TGCGCCAGCAGCTTGGAACCAAATGGCTACACCTTC. Amino acids: CASSLEPNGYTF.

V and J are TRBV11-2 and TRBJ2-5; 10 bases are a match to TRBD2. This CDR3 contains 15 residues. The V gene's germline CDR1 is SGHAT and CDR2 FQNNGV. V gave up 4 bases and J gave up 7 bases; unmatched junction bases: 9. The CDR3 bases are TGTGCCAGCAGCTCCCTAGCGGGGGAAAAGGGGACCCAGTACTTC. Translating it yields CASSSLAGEKGTQYF.

The chain recombines TRBV7-2 with TRBJ1-2; a possible D gene is TRBD1 (5 bases). The CDR3 sequence is 16 residues long. Trimming cost V 1 base and J 0 bases, with 12 bases left between them. CDR1 SGHTA and CDR2 FQGNSA come from the germline V gene. CDR3 residues: CASSLDVRVANYGYTF. As DNA, the CDR3 is TGTGCCAGCAGCTTAGATGTCAGGGTAGCTAACTATGGCTACACCTTC.

The count of this clone is one. The gene calls are TRBV11-2 and TRBJ2-6; TRBD1 is a possible D gene (5 bases). Between the trimmed V and J ends, which lost 5 bases and 0 bases, there was a span of 8 bases. CDR3 length: 15 residues. Germline V gene data show CDR1 as SGHAT and CDR2 as FQNNGV. As DNA, the CDR3 is TGTGCCAGCAGCATCAGGGTCTCTGGGGCCAACGTCCTGACTTTC. It encodes CASSIRVSGANVLTF.

This chain uses TRBV4-2 with TRBJ2-7; a possible D gene is TRBD2 (7 bases). Germline values: CDR1 LGHNA, CDR2 YNFKEQ. The ends were cut back, 0 bases at V and 3 bases at J, with 12 bases in the middle. The CDR3 sequence is 15 residues long. The DNA of the CDR3 is TGTGCCAGCAGCCAAGATGGGGGGGCTAGCTACGAGCAGTACTTC. It translates to CASSQDGGASYEQYF.

The rearrangement uses TRBV27 and TRBJ1-2; TRBD1 matches 9 bases. J gave up 6 bases and V 4 bases, and 6 bases lay outside the gene matches. This CDR3 comprises 14 residues. Per germline, CDR1 MNHEY and CDR2 SMNVEV (reference sequence). The DNA of the CDR3 is TGTGCCAGCAGTTCCCCCGGGACAGGGAATGGCTACACCTTC. Translated, it gives CASSSPGTGNGYTF.

As for this clone: This sample includes further DNA sequences coding for the same CDR3. V gene TRBV19 combines with J gene TRBJ2-7, with D perhaps matching TRBD1 (5 bases). Germline V CDR1 and CDR2: LNHDA, SQIVND (reference sequence). The CDR3 runs 13 residues. V gave up 1 base and J gave up 3 bases, with 7 bases separating them. CDR3 in DNA: TGTGCCAGTAGTATAGTTAGGGGCTACGAGCAGTACTTC. Residues: CASSIVRGYEQYF.